One sample yielded the 18 T cell receptor beta chains listed below, sequenced in a study of blood T cell repertoires in COVID-19. Here immunoSEQ multiplex PCR was the method, and the copy in TCRdb shows in-frame clones only, minus some. The repertoire holds approximately 230,000 clones, with roughly 83% as singletons. The sample was peripheral blood. The receptors stem from an elderly man with acute or convalescent COVID-19.

The sample holds a few counts of this clone. The V gene is TRBV4-1, the J gene TRBJ2-3; 13 bases align to TRBD2. This CDR3 is built from 18 residues. CDR1 and CDR2 from the germline V gene are MGHRA and YSYEKL. The ends lost 5 bases at V and 0 bases at J; junction bases unmatched: 8. CDR3 DNA: TGCGCCAGCAGCATGGGACTAGCGGGGATCTCTAGCACAGATACGCAGTATTTT. Translated, it gives CASSMGLAGISSTDTQYF.

The V and J genes are TRBV6-5 and TRBJ2-7; TRBD1 agrees at 8 bases. The CDR3 length is 14 residues. Germline V gene sequence: CDR1 MNHEY, CDR2 SVGAGI. V was clipped by 3 bases and J by 6 bases; unmatched bases: 7. CDR3 nucleotides: TGTGCCAGCAGTTATTATGGACAGGGTGCCGAGCAGTACTTC. Amino acids: CASSYYGQGAEQYF.

J is TRBJ2-5 and V is TRBV12-3 or TRBV12-4; a possible D gene is TRBD1 (5 bases). The CDR3 consists of 13 residues. Trimming cost V 3 bases and J 6 bases, with 11 bases left between them. The CDR3 bases are TGTGCCAGCAGTTTGGTCAGGGTAAAGACCCAGTACTTC. This codes for CASSLVRVKTQYF.

This chain connects TRBV27 to TRBJ2-7; D might be TRBD1 (6 bases). The CDR3 sequence is 14 residues long. Per germline, CDR1 MNHEY and CDR2 SMNVEV (reference sequence). Trimming removed 3 bases at V and 4 bases at J, with 13 bases between. DNA for the CDR3: TGTGCCAGCAGTTTCTGGGGGCTGTCGTACGAGCAGTACTTC. Its protein is CASSFWGLSYEQYF.

The V call is TRBV11-2, the J call TRBJ2-5; 10 bases fit TRBD2. CDR1 is SGHAT and CDR2 is FQNNGV in the germline V gene. The CDR3 has 14 residues. Trimming cost V 2 bases and J 5 bases; bases outside gene matches: 2. The DNA for the CDR3 is TGTGCCAGCAGCTTACTTAGCGGGGGGGAGACCCAGTACTTC. Translated, it gives CASSLLSGGETQYF.

The gene calls are TRBV6-4 and TRBJ1-4; 12 nucleotides line up with TRBD1. V was pared by 2 bases and J by 3 bases, with 13 bases of the junction left unmatched. The CDR3 runs to 20 residues. Germline V CDR1 and CDR2: MRHNA, SNTAGT. CDR3 nucleotide sequence: TGTGCCAGCAGTGACCCAAAAGATGGGACAGGGGGCGCCCCTAATGAAAAACTGTTTTTT. Protein: CASSDPKDGTGGAPNEKLFF.

The V gene is TRBV4-1, the J gene TRBJ1-4; no clear D. This CDR3 spans 13 amino acids. V dropped 3 bases and J dropped 4 bases, with 6 bases sitting between them. Germline V gene lookup returns CDR1 MGHRA and CDR2 YSYEKL. The CDR3 spells CASSQALNEKLFF. The CDR3 DNA sequence: TGCGCCAGCAGCCAGGCCCTTAATGAAAAACTGTTTTTT.

The chain uses TRBV6-5 and TRBJ1-2; possible D gene TRBD1, 5 bases. The germline V gene has CDR1 MNHEY and CDR2 SVGAGI. This CDR3 is built from 13 residues. The V gene lost 6 bases and the J gene lost 0 bases, with 8 bases spanning the gap. The CDR3 DNA sequence: TGTGCCAGCAGGGCACAGGCTAACTATGGCTACACCTTC. This sequence encodes CASRAQANYGYTF.

This chain links TRBV6-5 with TRBJ2-7; TRBD1 matches at 9 bases. The CDR3 length is 15 residues. Per germline, CDR1 MNHEY and CDR2 SVGAGI. Trimming cost V 6 bases and J 5 bases; bases outside gene matches: 11. The CDR3 loop reads CASRSYRGRQNEQYF. The CDR3 DNA reads TGTGCCAGCAGGAGCTACAGGGGGCGCCAGAACGAGCAGTACTTC.

The chain couples TRBV19 to TRBJ1-6; the D is unclear. Germline V gene sequence: CDR1 LNHDA, CDR2 SQIVND (reference sequence). V shed 5 bases and J shed 11 bases, with 16 bases lying between them. CDR3 length equals 14 residues. The CDR3 nucleotides read TGTGCCAGTAGTCTATCGGGGTTTAGTGCACCCCTCCACTTT. Translated, it gives CASSLSGFSAPLHF.

The CDR3 spells CASSLTPEARTEAFF. The CDR3 DNA reads as TGTGCCAGCTCACTAACCCCCGAGGCGAGAACTGAAGCTTTCTTT. The V and J genes are TRBV18 and TRBJ1-1, with D unresolved. This CDR3 spans 15 amino acids. The V and J ends lost 4 bases and 5 bases respectively, with 17 bases between them. Germline V gene sequence: CDR1 KGHSH, CDR2 LQKENI. Variable domain in full (rest from reference TRBV18 and TRBJ1-1): NAGVMQNPRHLVRRRGQEARLRCSPMKGHSHVYWYRQLPEEGLKFMVYLQKENIIDESGMPKERFSAEFPKEGPSILRIQQVVRGDSAAYFCASSLTPEARTEAFFGQGTRLTVV.

The chain couples TRBV7-9 to TRBJ1-1; D unclear. This CDR3 contains 14 residues. The V gene's germline CDR1 is SEHNR and CDR2 FQNEAQ (reference sequence). The V gene lost 1 base and the J gene lost 6 bases, with 12 bases spanning the gap. CDR3 amino acids: CASSLGREAAEAFF. CDR3 bases: TGTGCCAGCAGCTTAGGGAGGGAGGCCGCTGAAGCTTTCTTT.

The CDR3 coding sequence is TGTGCCAGCAGCCCAGTAGGGGGACTAGCTTACTACGAGCAGTACTTC. Protein product: CASSPVGGLAYYEQYF. The chain carries TRBV9 and TRBJ2-7; 9 bases map to TRBD2. The V gene's germline CDR1 is SGDLS and CDR2 YYNGEE. V lost 4 bases and J lost 3; bases outside the gene matches: 11. This CDR3 contains 16 residues.

The V gene is TRBV27, the J gene TRBJ1-6; 7 bases match TRBD1. V shed 6 bases, J shed 4 bases, and the junction held 9 bases outside the gene matches. Germline values: CDR1 MNHEY, CDR2 SMNVEV (reference sequence). CDR3 length: 16 amino acids. The DNA for the CDR3 is TGTGCCAGCAGCCTCGAGGGACAGCTATATAATTCACCCCTCCACTTT. This codes for CASSLEGQLYNSPLHF.

This chain uses TRBV30 with TRBJ2-3; 14 nucleotides agree with TRBD2. The ends lost 3 bases at V and 8 bases at J; junction bases unmatched: 13. Germline loops: CDR1 GTSNPN, CDR2 SVGIG (reference sequence). This CDR3 is built from 17 residues. The CDR3 here is CAWSAGTSGGRGGTQYF. The CDR3 nucleotides read TGTGCCTGGAGCGCCGGGACTAGCGGGGGCCGCGGCGGTACGCAGTATTTT.

This clone showed up just once. The V gene is TRBV5-1, the J gene TRBJ2-2; D perhaps matches TRBD1 (6 bases). Germline V lookup: CDR1 SGHRS, CDR2 YFSETQ. The V gene lost 7 bases and the J gene lost 5 bases, with 15 bases spanning the gap. This CDR3 spans 14 amino acids. For the CDR3, the DNA is TGCGCCAGCGGTGAGGGGGTACAGACCGGGGAGCTGTTTTTT. It codes for CASGEGVQTGELFF.

This rearrangement joins TRBV10-2 to TRBJ1-6, with a possible D match to TRBD1 (5 bases). The CDR3 consists of 14 residues. Germline assignment: CDR1 WSHSY and CDR2 SAAADI. V lost 4 bases and J lost 8, with 12 bases in between. The CDR3 DNA reads TGCGCCAGCAGTGCTCGGTCGGGGGATTCACCCCTCCACTTT. Its translation is CASSARSGDSPLHF.

This clone occurred a few times. DNA for the CDR3: TGTGCCAGCAGCTTAAGAAGCTCGAGAAATCAGCCCCAGCATTTT. It encodes CASSLRSSRNQPQHF. This rearrangement joins TRBV5-6 to TRBJ1-5; D is undetermined. V lost 2 bases and J 4 bases, leaving 13 bases between the germline ends. The CDR3 is 15 residues long. CDR1 and CDR2 (germline): SGHDT, YYEEEE.